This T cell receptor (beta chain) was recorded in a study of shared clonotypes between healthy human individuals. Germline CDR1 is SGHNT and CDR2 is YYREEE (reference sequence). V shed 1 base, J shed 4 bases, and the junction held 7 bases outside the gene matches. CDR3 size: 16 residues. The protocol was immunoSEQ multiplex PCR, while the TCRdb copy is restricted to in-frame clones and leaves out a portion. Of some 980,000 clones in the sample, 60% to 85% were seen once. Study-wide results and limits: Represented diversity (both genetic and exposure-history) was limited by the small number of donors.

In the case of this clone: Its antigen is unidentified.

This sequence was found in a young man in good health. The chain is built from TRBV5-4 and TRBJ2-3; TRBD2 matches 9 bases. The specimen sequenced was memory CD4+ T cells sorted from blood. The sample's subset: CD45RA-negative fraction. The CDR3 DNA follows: TGTGCCAGCAGCTTGTCTAGCGGGGCCGGCCCAGATACGCAGTATTTT. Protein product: CASSLSSGAGPDTQYF.